This paragraph reports one T cell receptor (beta chain). The antigen remains undetermined. This specimen comes from a study of cytomegalovirus exposure and HLA in healthy donors. PCR involved 60 Vbeta and 13 Jbeta primers. TCRdb's table, derived via immunoSEQ multiplex PCR, lists solely in-frame clones and lacks some. Its table lists about 58,000 clones. Study results and limitations: TCR beta chains numbering about 160 were designated cytomegalovirus-associated.

Sequencing was done on a sample of PBMCs. The source of this sequence is a woman younger than 30 in good health and CMV-seronegative.

This CDR3 is CASSQVADTQYF. The CDR3 DNA reads TGCGCCAGCAGCCAAGTAGCTGATACGCAGTATTTT. This chain links TRBV4-1 with TRBJ2-3; D not resolved. The CDR3 covers 12 residues. Per germline, CDR1 MGHRA and CDR2 YSYEKL. The V and J ends lost 1 base and 6 bases respectively, with 5 bases between them.